Listed here are 31 T cell receptor beta chains from one sample, sequenced in a study of control samples from healthy donors and cancer patients. TCRdb's table, derived via immunoSEQ multiplex PCR, lists solely in-frame clones and lacks some. The table includes 150,000 to 200,000 clones, 90% to 95% detected once. Sequencing was done on a sample of PBMCs. All receptors derive from a man aged 60-69 years with colorectal cancer.

The chain is built from TRBV7-2 and TRBJ2-3, with D maybe TRBD2 (7 bases). V was shortened by 3 bases and J by 2 bases, with 15 bases between the two germline ends. Germline V gives CDR1 SGHTA, CDR2 FQGNSA. The CDR3 is 16 amino acids. The DNA for the CDR3 is TGTGCCAGCAGCTTCAAAGGGGGGGAGACCACAGATACGCAGTATTTT. This gives the protein CASSFKGGETTDTQYF.

The rearrangement links TRBV9 to TRBJ1-2; D remains ambiguous. Trimming took off 0 bases at V and 1 base at J, with 4 bases between the two ends. CDR3 length equals 13 residues. Germline CDR1 SGDLS, CDR2 YYNGEE. The CDR3 DNA is TGTGCCAGCAGCGTAGATAATAACTATGGCTACACCTTC. Translation gives CASSVDNNYGYTF.

The chain joins TRBV5-1 to TRBJ1-4, with unresolved D. Germline CDR1 SGHRS, CDR2 YFSETQ. CDR3 length: 15 residues. V lost 4 bases and J lost 0, with 10 bases in between. CDR3 amino acids: CASSVWGATNEKLFF. The CDR3 coding sequence is TGCGCCAGCAGCGTCTGGGGTGCAACTAATGAAAAACTGTTTTTT. The full variable domain, rest sourced from reference TRBV5-1 and TRBJ1-4, is KAGVTQTPRYLIKTRGQQVTLSCSPISGHRSVSWYQQTPGQGLQFLFEYFSETQRNKGNFPGRFSGRQFSNSRSEMNVSTLELGDSALYLCASSVWGATNEKLFFGSGTQLSVL.

CDR3 amino acids: CASSPGYGDINYGYTF. CDR3 nucleotides: TGTGCCAGCAGCCCCGGGTATGGGGACATTAACTATGGCTACACCTTC. This rearrangement joins TRBV27 to TRBJ1-2, with D perhaps TRBD1 (6 bases). Germline CDR1 MNHEY, CDR2 SMNVEV (reference sequence). V was pared by 6 bases and J by 1 base, with 18 bases between. The CDR3 runs to 16 residues.

This chain links TRBV5-1 with TRBJ1-3, with 11 positions matching TRBD1. Germline trimming cut 1 base from V and 2 bases from J; bases unmatched to any gene: 5. In germline, CDR1 is SGHRS, CDR2 YFSETQ. This CDR3 spans 17 amino acids. The CDR3 nucleotides are TGCGCCAGCAGCTTGTGGGACAGGGGGACTGCTGGAAACACCATATATTTT. It encodes CASSLWDRGTAGNTIYF. The whole variable domain, filled in from reference TRBV5-1 and TRBJ1-3, reads KAGVTQTPRYLIKTRGQQVTLSCSPISGHRSVSWYQQTPGQGLQFLFEYFSETQRNKGNFPGRFSGRQFSNSRSEMNVSTLELGDSALYLCASSLWDRGTAGNTIYFGEGSWLTVV.

The chain is built from TRBV5-1 and TRBJ1-4, with a weak D call TRBD1 (5 bases). The CDR3 runs 13 residues. The germline V gene has CDR1 SGHRS and CDR2 YFSETQ. V was clipped by 4 bases and J by 4 bases, with 8 bases between them. CDR3 DNA: TGCGCCAGCAGCGACAGTAATAATGAAAAACTGTTTTTT. Its protein is CASSDSNNEKLFF.

J is TRBJ2-1 and V is TRBV29-1; the D gene is possibly TRBD1 (6 bases). V lost 4 bases and J 0 bases, leaving 13 bases between the germline ends. Germline V gene lookup returns CDR1 SQVTM and CDR2 ANQGSEA. This CDR3 is built from 15 residues. In DNA, the CDR3 is TGCAGCGTTGGGGCCAGGGGCAGCTCCTACAATGAGCAGTTCTTC. Protein sequence: CSVGARGSSYNEQFF.

The CDR3 here is CASSYLAGGLTGELFF. The CDR3 DNA follows: TGTGCCAGCAGTTACTTGGCGGGGGGACTCACCGGGGAGCTGTTTTTT. V usage is TRBV6-5 and J usage is TRBJ2-2; TRBD2 agrees at 8 bases. The CDR3 is made up of 16 amino acids. The germline gives CDR1 MNHEY, CDR2 SVGAGI. V was clipped by 1 base and J by 4 bases; unmatched bases: 5.

This chain uses TRBV6-5 with TRBJ1-2, with a weak D call TRBD1 (5 bases). There are 15 residues in the CDR3. In germline, CDR1 is MNHEY, CDR2 SVGAGI. Deletions cut 4 bases from V and 4 bases from J, with 16 bases between. CDR3 DNA: TGTGCCAGCAGTTCGACGGCTCCAACAGGCTATGGCTACACCTTC. Translating gives CASSSTAPTGYGYTF.

This chain joins TRBV19 and TRBJ2-4, with unresolved D. V was cut by 4 bases and J by 1 base, with 14 bases left in between. The germline V gene encodes CDR1 LNHDA and CDR2 SQIVND (reference sequence). This CDR3 is 16 amino acids long. The CDR3 region has the DNA TGTGCCAGTAGTAGTGGGTTGACACGGGCCAAAAACATTCAGTACTTC. Amino acids: CASSSGLTRAKNIQYF.

The chain carries TRBV25-1 and TRBJ2-3; D is perhaps TRBD2 (5 bases). The CDR3 length is 12 residues. Trimming left V 8 bases short and J 4 bases short, with 10 bases between. CDR1 and CDR2 (germline): MGHDK, SYGVNS. CDR3 protein: CASSTMADTQYF. CDR3 nucleotides: TGTGCCAGCTCGACTATGGCAGATACGCAGTATTTT.

This chain uses TRBV7-6 with TRBJ2-1; D remains ambiguous. The germline gives CDR1 SGHVS, CDR2 FNYEAQ. Trimming shortened V by 1 base and J by 2 bases, and 9 bases separated the two germline ends. The CDR3 loop spans 15 amino acids. Here the CDR3 DNA reads TGTGCCAGCAGCTTAGGACTGCCGGCCTACAATGAGCAGTTCTTC. Residues: CASSLGLPAYNEQFF.

The chain has TRBV5-6 and TRBJ1-1, with unresolved D. Per the germline V gene, CDR1 is SGHDT and CDR2 is YYEEEE. This CDR3 is built from 14 residues. Trimming removed 2 bases at V and 2 bases at J, with 10 bases between. The CDR3 reads CASSFRPGNTEAFF. DNA of the CDR3: TGTGCCAGCAGCTTTCGCCCAGGAAACACTGAAGCTTTCTTT.

V gene TRBV6-5 combines with J gene TRBJ1-2; tentatively, D is TRBD1 (5 bases). This CDR3 spans 15 amino acids. The V gene's germline CDR1 is MNHEY and CDR2 SVGAGI. V shed 7 bases and J shed 4 bases, with 19 bases lying between them. CDR3 DNA: TGTGCCAGCACCTTGAACTACGGGGGAGGCTATGGCTACACCTTC. The encoded protein is CASTLNYGGGYGYTF.

The chain combines TRBV18 with TRBJ2-6; the match to TRBD1 covers 7 bases. The CDR3 has 18 amino acids. Germline V lookup: CDR1 KGHSH, CDR2 LQKENI. Losses at the gene ends were 1 base for V and 0 bases for J; bases not matched to a gene: 6. Here the CDR3 reads CASSPLVGGRSGANVLTF. The CDR3 nucleotides are TGTGCCAGCTCACCACTGGTAGGGGGCCGCTCTGGGGCCAACGTCCTGACTTTC.

This chain links TRBV2 with TRBJ2-7; D might be TRBD1 (5 bases). The germline V gene has CDR1 SNHLY and CDR2 FYNNEI. The CDR3 has 14 amino acids. The ends were cut back, 1 base at V and 2 bases at J, with 9 bases in the middle. CDR3 sequence: CASSEDQGTYEQYF. As DNA, the CDR3 is TGTGCCAGCAGTGAAGATCAGGGAACCTACGAGCAGTACTTC.

The chain combines TRBV30 with TRBJ1-2; D is undetermined. Germline assignment: CDR1 GTSNPN and CDR2 SVGIG (reference sequence). The CDR3 is made up of 12 amino acids. Trimming removed 8 bases from V and 2 bases from J, with 12 bases in between. The CDR3 DNA follows: TGTGCCCGGGCGGTGTCAAACTATGGCTACACCTTC. Its translation: CARAVSNYGYTF.

This rearrangement joins TRBV9 to TRBJ2-5; D uncertain. V shed 3 bases and J shed 4 bases, with 4 bases lying between them. The CDR3 is made up of 11 amino acids. The germline gives CDR1 SGDLS, CDR2 YYNGEE. The CDR3 coding sequence is TGTGCCAGCAGCGGCGGAGAGACCCAGTACTTC. It translates to CASSGGETQYF. Full variable domain (remainder filled in from reference TRBV9 and TRBJ2-5): DSGVTQTPKHLITATGQRVTLRCSPRSGDLSVYWYQQSLDQGLQFLIQYYNGEERAKGNILERFSAQQFPDLHSELNLSSLELGDSALYFCASSGGETQYFGPGTRLLVL.

V and J are TRBV7-2 and TRBJ2-5; TRBD2 matches at 8 bases. The CDR3 is 16 amino acids. J was trimmed by 0 bases and V by 2 bases; bases with no gene match: 5. Per germline, CDR1 SGHTA and CDR2 FQGNSA. The CDR3 loop reads CASSLNPGGHQETQYF. DNA for the CDR3: TGTGCCAGCAGCTTAAATCCGGGGGGGCACCAAGAGACCCAGTACTTC.

The gene calls are TRBV19 and TRBJ1-6, with D possibly TRBD1 on 5 matching bases. The CDR3 loop spans 13 amino acids. V shed 6 bases and J shed 6 bases, with 9 bases lying between them. From germline, CDR1 is LNHDA and CDR2 SQIVND (reference sequence). Here the CDR3 DNA reads TGTGCCAGTAGGGGGGAGATTAATTCACCCCTCCACTTT. It yields the protein CASRGEINSPLHF. The variable domain in full, completed from reference TRBV19 and TRBJ1-6, reads DGGITQSPKYLFRKEGQNVTLSCEQNLNHDAMYWYRQDPGQGLRLIYYSQIVNDFQKGDIAEGYSVSREKKESFPLTVTSAQKNPTAFYLCASRGEINSPLHFGNGTRLTVT.

CDR3 residues: CASTGLAGIDTQYF. CDR3 DNA sequence: TGTGCCAGCACCGGACTAGCGGGGATAGATACGCAGTATTTT. The rearrangement joins TRBV6-5 to TRBJ2-3, with TRBD2 matching 12 bases. V was clipped by 7 bases and J by 5 bases; unmatched bases: 4. Germline V gives CDR1 MNHEY, CDR2 SVGAGI. The length of the CDR3 is 14 residues.

Only a few counts were recorded for this clone. Other DNA sequences of this sample code for an identical CDR3. The rearrangement joins TRBV5-1 to TRBJ2-7, with D unresolved. The CDR3 totals 12 residues. Trimming took 1 base from V and 4 from J, leaving 6 bases between them. Per germline, CDR1 SGHRS and CDR2 YFSETQ. The CDR3 loop is CASSLTSYEQYF. The DNA of the CDR3 is TGCGCCAGCAGCTTGACATCGTACGAGCAGTACTTC. The whole variable domain, remainder taken from reference TRBV5-1 and TRBJ2-7, is KAGVTQTPRYLIKTRGQQVTLSCSPISGHRSVSWYQQTPGQGLQFLFEYFSETQRNKGNFPGRFSGRQFSNSRSEMNVSTLELGDSALYLCASSLTSYEQYFGPGTRLTVT.

This chain joins TRBV30 and TRBJ2-2; 14 bases align to TRBD2. V gave up 2 bases and J gave up 5 bases; unmatched junction bases: 10. Germline CDR1 reads GTSNPN; CDR2 reads SVGIG (reference sequence). CDR3 size: 18 residues. CDR3 nucleotide sequence: TGTGCCTGGAGTCTCCCCGGACTAGCGGGGGGCGGGACCGGGGAGCTGTTTTTT. It codes for CAWSLPGLAGGGTGELFF.

V is TRBV6-5 and J is TRBJ1-1; D is unresolved. Germline V gene lookup returns CDR1 MNHEY and CDR2 SVGAGI. V gave up 2 bases and J gave up 5 bases, with 6 bases separating them. CDR3 size: 12 residues. The DNA for the CDR3 is TGTGCCAGCAGTTACGGCGGGACTGAAGCTTTCTTT. Its protein product is CASSYGGTEAFF.

The chain joins TRBV6-5 to TRBJ1-2, with unresolved D. The CDR3 spans 11 residues. The V and J ends lost 5 bases and 8 bases respectively, with 9 bases between them. From germline, CDR1 is MNHEY and CDR2 SVGAGI. The CDR3 loop is CASSPGWGYTF. CDR3 sequence (DNA): TGTGCCAGCAGTCCCGGCTGGGGCTACACCTTC.

This chain uses TRBV7-9 with TRBJ1-2; D remains unclear. V lost 5 bases to trimming and J lost 5 bases, with 9 bases between them. The CDR3 totals 12 residues. CDR1 is SEHNR, CDR2 FQNEAQ, per germline (reference sequence). CDR3 in amino acids: CASSPTRYGYTF. As DNA, the CDR3 is TGTGCCAGCAGCCCGACGAGGTATGGCTACACCTTC.

The rearrangement uses TRBV6-1 and TRBJ2-5, with D unresolved. From germline, CDR1 is MNHNS and CDR2 SASEGT. The V and J ends lost 1 base and 3 bases respectively, with 9 bases between them. This CDR3 region has 14 residues. For the CDR3, the DNA is TGTGCCAGCAGTGAAGATTGGGCCGAAGAGACCCAGTACTTC. Translation gives CASSEDWAEETQYF.

This chain links TRBV4-1 with TRBJ1-4; 9 bases agree with TRBD1. This CDR3 is 15 amino acids long. J lost 4 bases, V lost 1 base, and 1 base had no gene match. The V gene's germline CDR1 is MGHRA and CDR2 YSYEKL. The CDR3: CASSQGDRDNEKLFF. The CDR3 DNA follows: TGCGCCAGCAGCCAAGGGGACAGGGATAATGAAAAACTGTTTTTT.

The chain is built from TRBV3-1 (or the pseudogene TRBV3-2) and TRBJ1-1; D call uncertain. The V end was cut by 1 base, the J end by 0 bases, with 6 bases between. From germline, CDR1 is LGHDT and CDR2 YNNKEL (reference sequence). CDR3 length: 14 residues. CDR3 amino acids: CASSQAGLNTEAFF. As DNA, the CDR3 is TGTGCCAGCAGCCAAGCCGGATTGAACACTGAAGCTTTCTTT.

This chain uses TRBV24-1 with TRBJ2-7; TRBD1 or TRBD2 may be the D gene (5 bases each). The V gene lost 3 bases and the J gene lost 2 bases, with 16 bases spanning the gap. The CDR3 consists of 16 residues. Germline loops: CDR1 KGHDR, CDR2 SFDVKD. The CDR3 region has the DNA TGTGCCACCAGTGATGCCTTGAGGGACCCGGCCTACGAGCAGTACTTC. Translated, it gives CATSDALRDPAYEQYF.

This clone is a singleton in its sample. The V gene is TRBV29-1, the J gene TRBJ1-2, with D uncertain. V shed 6 bases and J shed 6 bases, with 17 bases lying between them. CDR1 and CDR2 (germline): SQVTM, ANQGSEA. CDR3 length: 13 residues. DNA of the CDR3: TGCAGCGTCCCGTCTTCCCAAGCCCATGGCTACACCTTC. This encodes CSVPSSQAHGYTF.